This T cell receptor beta chain was captured in a study of T cells in tuberculosis. At study entry, adolescents had tuberculin skin tests and IGRA screening. General study findings and limits: Active tuberculosis TCR-alpha repertoires lay closer to GMM-specific TCRs than IGRA-negative controls, suggesting clonal expansion.

About this clone itself: Its antigen remains unknown.

CDR3 length: 12 residues. The germline V gene has CDR1 SQVTM and CDR2 ANQGSEA. The V and J ends lost 6 bases and 4 bases respectively, with 12 bases between them. The table came from immunoSEQ multiplex PCR; TCRdb's copy has only in-frame clones and leaves some out. The sample records 40,000 to 50,000 clones, approximately 95% being singletons. The V call is TRBV29-1, the J call TRBJ1-1; D gene uncertain. The sample consisted of PBMCs. The source of this sequence is a donor aged 10 to 29 with latent tuberculosis or without tuberculosis infection. CDR3 amino acids: CSVVLGPTEAFF. CDR3 bases: TGCAGCGTGGTCCTTGGGCCCACTGAAGCTTTCTTT.